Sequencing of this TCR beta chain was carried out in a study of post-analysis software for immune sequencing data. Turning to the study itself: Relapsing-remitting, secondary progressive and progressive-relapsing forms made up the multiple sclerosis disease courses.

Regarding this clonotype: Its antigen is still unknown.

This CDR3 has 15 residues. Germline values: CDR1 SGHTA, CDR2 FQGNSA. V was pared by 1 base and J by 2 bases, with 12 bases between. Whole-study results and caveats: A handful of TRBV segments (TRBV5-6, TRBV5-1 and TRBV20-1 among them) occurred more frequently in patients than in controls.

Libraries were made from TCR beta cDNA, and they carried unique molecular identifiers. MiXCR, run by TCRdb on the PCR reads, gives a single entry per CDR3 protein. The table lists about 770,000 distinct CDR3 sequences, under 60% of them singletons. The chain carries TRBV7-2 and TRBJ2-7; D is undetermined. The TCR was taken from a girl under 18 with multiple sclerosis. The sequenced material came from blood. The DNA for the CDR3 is TGTGCCAGCAGCTTAGGGGGTCCGGCGCCCTACGAGCAGTACTTC. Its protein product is CASSLGGPAPYEQYF.